The 16 T cell receptor beta chains below come from one sample, sequenced in a study of regulatory T cells in long-lasting Graves disease. The sample's time point: persistent/refractory GD, antithyroid drugs over 5 years with positive TRAb. RNA isolated from PBMCs was used to make the TCR library. Construction of TCR beta libraries relied on iRepertoire HTBI primers and on Arm-PCR targeting CDR3 regions. Each CDR3 protein is one row after TCRdb ran MiXCR on the multiplex PCR reads. The sample lists roughly 700,000 distinct CDR3 sequences, approximately 31% occurring once. This specimen was peripheral blood mononuclear cells (PBMCs), taken when the disease was refractory, from a patient treated with antithyroid drugs. These TCRs come from a female donor with Graves disease.

This clonotype has at least ten counts. This rearrangement joins TRBV20-1 to TRBJ2-5; D might be TRBD1 (6 bases). The CDR3 extends over 14 amino acids. The ends were cut back, 0 bases at V and 2 bases at J, with 10 bases in the middle. Germline V gene lookup returns CDR1 DFQATT and CDR2 SNEGSKA (reference sequence). The CDR3 here is CSARDGTQQETQYF. In DNA, the CDR3 is TGCAGTGCTAGAGACGGGACACAGCAAGAGACCCAGTACTTC.

This clonotype was found once. A much larger clone is a single base away; this may be a read error. CDR3 protein: CASSLGTSVYKQYF. CDR3 nucleotides: TGTGCCAGCAGCTTAGGTACTAGCGTCTACAAGCAGTACTTC. This chain links TRBV13 with TRBJ2-7; 7 positions agree with TRBD2. CDR3 length equals 14 residues. Germline CDR1 and CDR2: PRHDT and FYEKMQ (reference sequence).

The chain employs TRBV10-3 and TRBJ2-7, with 10 bases identical to TRBD1. The V and J ends lost 1 base and 3 bases, in that order; junction bases with no gene match: 6. This CDR3 has 16 residues. The germline CDR1 and CDR2 sequences are ENHRY and SYGVKD. CDR3 sequence: CAISEYRRTGGYEQYF. CDR3 nucleotide sequence: TGTGCCATCAGTGAGTATAGGCGGACAGGGGGCTACGAGCAGTACTTC.

This clonotype was observed a few times. V gene TRBV24-1 combines with J gene TRBJ2-5, with a tentative D call TRBD2 (5 bases). The CDR3 sequence is 17 residues long. The V and J ends lost 6 bases and 0 bases respectively, with 19 bases between them. The germline V gene encodes CDR1 KGHDR and CDR2 SFDVKD. The CDR3 sequence is CATSPARAERYQETQYF. The CDR3 DNA is TGTGCCACCAGTCCCGCGCGGGCAGAGAGGTACCAAGAGACCCAGTACTTC.

This clonotype was picked up many times. The chain's CDR3 is CASRARLTRNEKLFF. Written as DNA, the CDR3 is TGTGCCAGCAGGGCCAGACTGACCCGTAATGAAAAACTGTTTTTT. This rearrangement joins TRBV12-3 or TRBV12-4 to TRBJ1-4; D not certain. The CDR3 has 15 amino acids. With 6 bases removed from V and 4 bases from J, the gap between germline ends came to 15 bases.

This clonotype was seen only a few times. The chain is built from TRBV20-1 and TRBJ2-5; 8 bases agree with TRBD2. CDR1 and CDR2 (germline): DFQATT, SNEGSKA (reference sequence). The CDR3 runs to 15 residues. V lost 5 bases, J lost 5 bases, and 13 bases stayed unmatched. For the CDR3, the DNA is TGCAGTGCTCGACTCACGGGAGGGCCGTGGGAGACCCAGTACTTC. This encodes CSARLTGGPWETQYF.

This clonotype appeared many times. The chain employs TRBV28 and TRBJ1-2; D is ambiguous. From germline, CDR1 is MDHEN and CDR2 SYDVKM. This CDR3 comprises 13 residues. The V gene lost 2 bases and the J gene lost 4 bases, with 8 bases spanning the gap. CDR3 sequence: CASSLPGSYGYTF. CDR3 nucleotides: TGTGCCAGCAGTTTACCGGGGAGCTATGGCTACACCTTC.

The chain uses TRBV5-1 and TRBJ2-7; D possibly matches TRBD1 or TRBD2 (5 bases each). The CDR3 covers 13 residues. Germline loops: CDR1 SGHRS, CDR2 YFSETQ. V gave up 0 bases and J gave up 6 bases, with 10 bases separating them. CDR3: CASSLGGSAEQYF. The CDR3 DNA is TGCGCCAGCAGCTTGGGGGGGAGCGCCGAGCAGTACTTC.

This chain links TRBV11-2 with TRBJ2-5, with a weak D call TRBD2 (6 bases). V lost 2 bases to trimming and J lost 5 bases, with 21 bases between them. Germline CDR1 and CDR2: SGHAT and FQNNGV. The CDR3 has 17 amino acids. CDR3: CASSLNGPGLNSETQYF. Here the CDR3 DNA reads TGTGCCAGCAGCTTAAATGGGCCGGGACTGAATTCCGAGACCCAGTACTTC.

Note on this clonotype: A read error may account for a junction end that differs from germline. The chain uses TRBV7-7 and TRBJ1-5, with D possibly matching TRBD1 (5 bases). Germline assignment: CDR1 SSHAT and CDR2 FNYEAQ (reference sequence). This CDR3 has 13 residues. CDR3 coding DNA: TGTGCTAGCAGCTCCAGCAGGGTTCAGCCCCAGCATTTT. Amino acid sequence: CASSSSRVQPQHF.

The CDR3 is CSAHYPRRGGTIYF. DNA for the CDR3: TGCAGTGCCCATTACCCCCGACGTGGGGGTACCATATATTTT. The gene calls are TRBV20-1 and TRBJ1-3; a possible D gene is TRBD1 (5 bases). Germline V gene data show CDR1 as DFQATT and CDR2 as SNEGSKA (reference sequence). This CDR3 is 14 amino acids long. The V end was cut by 6 bases, the J end by 10 bases, with 22 bases between.

This clonotype was counted only a few times. The chain joins TRBV5-6 to TRBJ1-1, with 8 bases that match TRBD1. Germline V gives CDR1 SGHDT, CDR2 YYEEEE. Unmatched junction bases numbered 7, after V lost 5 bases and J lost 4 bases. The CDR3 consists of 14 residues. The CDR3 nucleotides are TGTGCCAGCAGACACGGACAGGGAAGCACTGAAGCTTTCTTT. Translating gives CASRHGQGSTEAFF.

V gene TRBV11-2 combines with J gene TRBJ2-7, with D unresolved. The germline V and J ends were trimmed by 3 bases and 3 bases, with 9 bases remaining between them. The CDR3 has 13 residues. CDR1 is SGHAT and CDR2 is FQNNGV in the germline V gene. In DNA, the CDR3 is TGTGCCAGCAGCTTTACCATGAACTACGAGCAGTACTTC. Encoded protein: CASSFTMNYEQYF.

This clonotype was picked up one time. A read error may explain this, as a much larger clone is one base away. This sequence joins TRBV12-3 or TRBV12-4 and TRBJ2-7; D is undetermined. V was trimmed by 3 bases and J by 6 bases, leaving 12 bases between them. This CDR3 is 13 amino acids long. The CDR3 nucleotides read TGTGCCAGCAGTTTTGAGACGGGTACCGAGCAGTACTTC. Translation: CASSFETGTEQYF.

In its sample, this clonotype was seen many times. The chain joins TRBV2 to TRBJ2-6; D might be TRBD2 (6 bases). Per the germline V gene, CDR1 is SNHLY and CDR2 is FYNNEI. The CDR3 length is 17 residues. The V end lost 8 bases, the J end lost 1 base, and 18 bases lay between the germline ends. CDR3 amino acids: CASRLAGRRSGANVLTF. The CDR3 region has the DNA TGTGCCAGCCGGCTGGCGGGACGTCGATCTGGGGCCAACGTCCTGACTTTC.

The gene calls are TRBV7-9 and TRBJ1-1, with TRBD1 identical over 7 bases. The V segment lost 3 bases and the J segment 0 bases; nucleotides outside the gene matches: 4. CDR3 length: 15 residues. The germline CDR1 and CDR2 sequences are SEHNR and FQNEAQ (reference sequence). In nucleotides, the CDR3 is TGTGCCAGCAGCTTCAACAGGGGAATGAACACTGAAGCTTTCTTT. The encoded protein is CASSFNRGMNTEAFF.